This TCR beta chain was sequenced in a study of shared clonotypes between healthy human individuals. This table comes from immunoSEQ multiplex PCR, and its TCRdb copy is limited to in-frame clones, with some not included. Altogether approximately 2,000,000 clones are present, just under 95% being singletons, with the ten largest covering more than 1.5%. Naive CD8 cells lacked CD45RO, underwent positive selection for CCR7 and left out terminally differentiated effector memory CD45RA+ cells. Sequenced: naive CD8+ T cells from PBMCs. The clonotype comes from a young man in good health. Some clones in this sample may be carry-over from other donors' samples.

The CDR3: CASSMEGNTDTQYF. The CDR3 DNA is TGTGCCAGCAGCATGGAGGGGAACACAGATACGCAGTATTTT. The J gene is TRBJ2-3, the V gene TRBV9; D might be TRBD2 (6 bases). Trimming stripped 4 bases from V and 2 bases from J, with 11 bases between. Germline V gene sequence: CDR1 SGDLS, CDR2 YYNGEE. The CDR3 runs 14 residues.